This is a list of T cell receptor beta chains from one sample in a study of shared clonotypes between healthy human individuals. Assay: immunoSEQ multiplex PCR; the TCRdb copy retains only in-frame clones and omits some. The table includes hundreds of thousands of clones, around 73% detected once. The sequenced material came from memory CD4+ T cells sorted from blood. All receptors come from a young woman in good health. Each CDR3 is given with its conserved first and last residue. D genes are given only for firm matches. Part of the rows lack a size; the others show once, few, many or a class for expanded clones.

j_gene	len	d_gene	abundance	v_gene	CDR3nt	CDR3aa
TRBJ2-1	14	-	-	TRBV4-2	TGTGCCAGCAGCCAAGTTTGGGATTCCAATGAGCAGTTCTTC	CASSQVWDSNEQFF
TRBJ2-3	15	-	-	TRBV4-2	TGTGCCAGCAGCCAAGGGGGAGGTGGGGCAGATACGCAGTATTTT	CASSQGGGGADTQYF
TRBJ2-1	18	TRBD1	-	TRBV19	TGTGCCAGTAGGGGCAAGTGGGCCACTGGACAGGGGAAAACGGAGCAGTTCTTC	CASRGKWATGQGKTEQFF
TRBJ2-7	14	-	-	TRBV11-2	TGTGCCAGCAGCTTAGATGGCAGGGTCAGCGAGCAGTACTTC	CASSLDGRVSEQYF
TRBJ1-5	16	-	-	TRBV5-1	TGCGCCAGCAGCTTATTAGGTTCCTATAGCAATCAGCCCCAGCATTTT	CASSLLGSYSNQPQHF
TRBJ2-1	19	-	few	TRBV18	TGTGCCAGCACCAAAGGTATGTCACGGACCAAGTACTCCTACAATGAGCAGTTCTTC	CASTKGMSRTKYSYNEQFF
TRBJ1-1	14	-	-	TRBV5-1	TGCGCCAGCAGCTTGGAGTGGGGGGTCACTGAAGCTTTCTTT	CASSLEWGVTEAFF
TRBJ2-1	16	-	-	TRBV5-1	TGCGCCAGCAGCTTGGAGGTGTTAGAGTCCTACAATGAGCAGTTCTTC	CASSLEVLESYNEQFF
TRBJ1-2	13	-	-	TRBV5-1	TGCGCCAGCAGCGGCGGAGACGCCTATGGCTACACCTTC	CASSGGDAYGYTF
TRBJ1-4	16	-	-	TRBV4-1	TGCGCCAGCAGACCCGCCGGGCGAGAAAATAATGAAAAACTGTTTTTT	CASRPAGRENNEKLFF
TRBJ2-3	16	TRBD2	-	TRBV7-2	TGTGCCAGCAGCTTAGTTTGGGGGGGGTCCACAGATACGCAGTATTTT	CASSLVWGGSTDTQYF
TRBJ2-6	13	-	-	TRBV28	TGTGCCAGCAACCCCTCTGGGGCCAACGTCCTGACTTTC	CASNPSGANVLTF
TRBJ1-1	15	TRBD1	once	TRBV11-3	TGTGCCAGCAGCTCTGGACAGGGTCGGAACACTGAAGCTTTCTTT	CASSSGQGRNTEAFF
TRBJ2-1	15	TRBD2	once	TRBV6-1	TGTGCCAGCAGTGAGGGTAAGAGCGGGAGGGCCTCCCAGTTCTTC	CASSEGKSGRASQFF
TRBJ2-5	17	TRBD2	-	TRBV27	TGTGCCAGCAGTTTATACCCACGGGTAGCGGGACGAGAGACCCAGTACTTC	CASSLYPRVAGRETQYF
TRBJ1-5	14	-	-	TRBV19	TGTGCCAGTAGTATTATGGGGGAGAGTCAGCCCCAGCATTTT	CASSIMGESQPQHF
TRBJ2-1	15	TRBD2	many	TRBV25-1	TGTGCCAGCAGTGGAAGACTAGCGGGAGGCATTGAGCAGTTCTTC	CASSGRLAGGIEQFF
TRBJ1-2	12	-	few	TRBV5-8	TGTGCCAGCAGCTTTTACGAAAGTGGCTACACCTTC	CASSFYESGYTF
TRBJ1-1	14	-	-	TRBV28	TGTGCCAGCAGTTTATTGTTGCCGGGTTGGAAGGCTTTCTTT	CASSLLLPGWKAFF
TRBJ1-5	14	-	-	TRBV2	TGTGCCAGCAGAGGAGACAGGCCGGGACAGCCCCAGCATTTT	CASRGDRPGQPQHF
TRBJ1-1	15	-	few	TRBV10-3	TGTGCCATCAGTGAGTCGGGGGGCACGAACACTGAAGCTTTCTTT	CAISESGGTNTEAFF
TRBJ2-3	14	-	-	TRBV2	TGTGCCAGCAGTCGGACGGATACCACAGATACGCAGTATTTT	CASSRTDTTDTQYF
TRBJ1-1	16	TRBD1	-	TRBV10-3	TGTGCCATCAGTAGTTGGGACAGGGGCCCGGATACTGAAGCTTTCTTT	CAISSWDRGPDTEAFF
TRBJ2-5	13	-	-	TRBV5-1	TGCGCCAGCAGTCTGTCAGGGGCTGAGGCCCAGTACTTC	CASSLSGAEAQYF
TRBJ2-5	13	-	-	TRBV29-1	TGCAGCGGTGGGCGGGAAGGGCCAGAGACCCAGTACTTC	CSGGREGPETQYF
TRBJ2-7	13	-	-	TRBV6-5	TGTGCCAGCAGCCCCCGGGTTGCCTACGAGCAGTACTTC	CASSPRVAYEQYF
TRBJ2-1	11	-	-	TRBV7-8	TGTGCCAGCAGCCCTCACAATGAGCAGTTCTTC	CASSPHNEQFF
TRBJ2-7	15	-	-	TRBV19	TGTGCCAGTAGTATAGCTACCGGGGCAACCTACGAGCAGTACTTC	CASSIATGATYEQYF
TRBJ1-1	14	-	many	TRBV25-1	TGTGCCAGCAGTCCCTTAGGTGGAGGCACTGAAGCTTTCTTT	CASSPLGGGTEAFF
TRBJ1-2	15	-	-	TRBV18	TGTGCCAGCTCACCCCCTGGACAGTCGAGTTATGGCTACACCTTC	CASSPPGQSSYGYTF